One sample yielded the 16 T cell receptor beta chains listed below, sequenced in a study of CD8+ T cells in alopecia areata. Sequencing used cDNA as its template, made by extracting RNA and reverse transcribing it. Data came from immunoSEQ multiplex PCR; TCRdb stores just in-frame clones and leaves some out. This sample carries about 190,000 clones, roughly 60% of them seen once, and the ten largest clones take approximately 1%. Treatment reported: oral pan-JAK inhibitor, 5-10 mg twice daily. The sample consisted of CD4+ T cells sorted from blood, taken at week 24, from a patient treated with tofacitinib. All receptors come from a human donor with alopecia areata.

The CDR3 sequence: CASSLKRGGQAEQFF. The CDR3 DNA sequence: TGTGCCAGCAGCTTGAAACGGGGGGGCCAGGCTGAGCAGTTCTTC. This chain connects TRBV11-2 to TRBJ2-1; 8 bases fit TRBD2. Trimming cost V 3 bases and J 9 bases; bases outside gene matches: 10. The CDR3 has 15 residues. CDR1 and CDR2 from the germline V gene are SGHAT and FQNNGV.

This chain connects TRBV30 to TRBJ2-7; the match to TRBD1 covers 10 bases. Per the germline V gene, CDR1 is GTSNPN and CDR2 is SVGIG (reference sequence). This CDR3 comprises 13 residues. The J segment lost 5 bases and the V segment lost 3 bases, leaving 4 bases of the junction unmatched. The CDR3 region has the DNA TGTGCCTGGAGCTGGGACAGGGGAGACGAGCAGTACTTC. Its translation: CAWSWDRGDEQYF.

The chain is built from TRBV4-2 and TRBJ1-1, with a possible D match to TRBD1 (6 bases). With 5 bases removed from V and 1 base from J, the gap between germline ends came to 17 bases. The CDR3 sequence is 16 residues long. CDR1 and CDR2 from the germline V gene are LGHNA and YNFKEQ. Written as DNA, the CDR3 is TGTGCCAGCAGCTATCCTACAGGGAAAGGGAACACTGAAGCTTTCTTT. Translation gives CASSYPTGKGNTEAFF.

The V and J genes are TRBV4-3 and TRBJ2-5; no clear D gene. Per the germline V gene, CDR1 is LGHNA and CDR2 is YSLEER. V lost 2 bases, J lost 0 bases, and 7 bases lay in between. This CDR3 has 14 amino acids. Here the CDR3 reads CASSQQANQETQYF. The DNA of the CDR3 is TGCGCCAGCAGCCAACAGGCGAACCAAGAGACCCAGTACTTC.

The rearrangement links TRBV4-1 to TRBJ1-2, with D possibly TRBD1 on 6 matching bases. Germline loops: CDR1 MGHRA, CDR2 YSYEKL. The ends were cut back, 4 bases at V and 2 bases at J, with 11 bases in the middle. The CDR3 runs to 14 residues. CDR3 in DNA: TGCGCCAGCAGCCCCGGGACAAACAACTATGGCTACACCTTC. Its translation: CASSPGTNNYGYTF.

CDR3 in amino acids: CASSQDPRSSSYEQYF. Here the CDR3 DNA reads TGCGCCAGCAGCCAAGATCCGCGCAGCTCCTCCTACGAGCAGTACTTC. The J gene is TRBJ2-7, the V gene TRBV4-1; no clear D gene. The CDR3 is 16 amino acids. CDR1 is MGHRA and CDR2 is YSYEKL in the germline V gene. Trimming removed 0 bases at V and 0 bases at J, with 12 bases between.

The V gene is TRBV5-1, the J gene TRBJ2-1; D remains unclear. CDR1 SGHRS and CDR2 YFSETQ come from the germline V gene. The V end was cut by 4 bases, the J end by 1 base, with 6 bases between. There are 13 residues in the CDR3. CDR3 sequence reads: CASSSFSYNEQFF. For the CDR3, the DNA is TGCGCCAGCAGCAGTTTTTCCTACAATGAGCAGTTCTTC.

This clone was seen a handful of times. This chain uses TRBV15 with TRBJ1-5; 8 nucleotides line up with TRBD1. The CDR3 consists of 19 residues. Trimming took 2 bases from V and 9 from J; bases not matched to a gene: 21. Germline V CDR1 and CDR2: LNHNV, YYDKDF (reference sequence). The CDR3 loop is CATSRRVAYGQGSSVPQHF. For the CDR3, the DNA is TGTGCCACCAGCAGACGGGTCGCCTACGGACAGGGTTCATCCGTGCCCCAGCATTTT.

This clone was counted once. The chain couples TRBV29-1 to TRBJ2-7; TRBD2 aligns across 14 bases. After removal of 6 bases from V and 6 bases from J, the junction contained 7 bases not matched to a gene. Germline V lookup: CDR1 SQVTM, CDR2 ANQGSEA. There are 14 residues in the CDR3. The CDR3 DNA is TGCAGCGTCGACACCGGGACTAGCGGGGGCGAGCAGTACTTC. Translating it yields CSVDTGTSGGEQYF.

The CDR3: CASSFQGTYNSPLHF. Written as DNA, the CDR3 is TGCGCCAGCAGCTTTCAGGGGACCTATAATTCACCCCTCCACTTT. This chain links TRBV5-1 with TRBJ1-6; D is possibly TRBD1 (6 bases). The germline V gene encodes CDR1 SGHRS and CDR2 YFSETQ. The CDR3 loop spans 15 amino acids. V was cut by 2 bases and J by 2 bases, with 8 bases left in between.

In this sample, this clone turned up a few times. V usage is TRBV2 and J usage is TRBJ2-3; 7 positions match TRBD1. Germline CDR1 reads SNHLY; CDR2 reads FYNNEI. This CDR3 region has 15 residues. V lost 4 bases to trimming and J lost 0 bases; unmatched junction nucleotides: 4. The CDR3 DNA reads TGTGCCAGCAGTGGGGACAGAACTAGCACAGATACGCAGTATTTT. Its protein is CASSGDRTSTDTQYF. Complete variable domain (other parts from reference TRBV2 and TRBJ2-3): EPEVTQTPSHQVTQMGQEVILRCVPISNHLYFYWYRQILGQKVEFLVSFYNNEISEKSEIFDDQFSVERPDGSNFTLKIRSTKLEDSAMYFCASSGDRTSTDTQYFGPGTRLTVL.

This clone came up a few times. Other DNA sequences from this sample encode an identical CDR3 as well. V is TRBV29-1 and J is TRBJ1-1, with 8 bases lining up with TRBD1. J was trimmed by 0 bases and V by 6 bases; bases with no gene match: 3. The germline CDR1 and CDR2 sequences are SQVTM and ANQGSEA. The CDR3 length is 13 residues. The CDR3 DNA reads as TGCAGCGTCGAGACAGGGGTGAACACTGAAGCTTTCTTT. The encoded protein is CSVETGVNTEAFF.

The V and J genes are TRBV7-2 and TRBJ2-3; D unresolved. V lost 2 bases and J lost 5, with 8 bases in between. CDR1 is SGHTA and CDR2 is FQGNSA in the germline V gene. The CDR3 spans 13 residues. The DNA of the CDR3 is TGTGCCAGCAGCTTACCTCCGATAGATACGCAGTATTTT. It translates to CASSLPPIDTQYF.

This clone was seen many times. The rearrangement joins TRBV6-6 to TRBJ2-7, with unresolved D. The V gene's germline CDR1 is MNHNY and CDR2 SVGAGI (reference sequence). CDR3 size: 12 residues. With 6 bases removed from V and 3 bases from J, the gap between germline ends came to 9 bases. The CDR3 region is CASSSVGYEQYF. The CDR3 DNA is TGTGCCAGCAGCTCAGTGGGCTACGAGCAGTACTTC.

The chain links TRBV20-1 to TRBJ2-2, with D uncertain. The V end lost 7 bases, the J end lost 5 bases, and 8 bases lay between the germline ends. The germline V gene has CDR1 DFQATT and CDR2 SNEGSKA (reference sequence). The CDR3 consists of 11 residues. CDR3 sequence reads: CSVRQTGELFF. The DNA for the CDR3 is TGCAGTGTGCGGCAGACCGGGGAGCTGTTTTTT.

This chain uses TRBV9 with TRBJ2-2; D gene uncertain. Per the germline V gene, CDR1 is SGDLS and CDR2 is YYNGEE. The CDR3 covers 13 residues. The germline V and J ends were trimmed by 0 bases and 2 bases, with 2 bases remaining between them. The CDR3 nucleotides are TGTGCCAGCAGCGTAGATAACACCGGGGAGCTGTTTTTT. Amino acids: CASSVDNTGELFF.